The text below deals with one T cell receptor beta chain. The data originate from a study of T-cell memory formation after mild COVID-19. TCRdb re-derived calls from the 5' RACE reads in MiXCR, one entry per CDR3 protein. The data hold approximately 500,000 distinct CDR3 sequences, with more than 20% observed a single time. Trimming took off 5 bases at V and 8 bases at J, with 15 bases between the two ends. The CDR3 is 13 residues long. Sample: PBMCs or a T cell subset sorted from them (not recorded which). The receptor was derived from an adult woman who had mild COVID-19 (a few samples of this study predate the infection). Cell type and time point are not known. The chain has TRBV12-3 or TRBV12-4 and TRBJ1-2; D gene unclear. In nucleotides, the CDR3 is TGTGCCAGCAGTCTCCGTCCTGCCGGGGGCTACACCTTC. The encoded protein is CASSLRPAGGYTF.